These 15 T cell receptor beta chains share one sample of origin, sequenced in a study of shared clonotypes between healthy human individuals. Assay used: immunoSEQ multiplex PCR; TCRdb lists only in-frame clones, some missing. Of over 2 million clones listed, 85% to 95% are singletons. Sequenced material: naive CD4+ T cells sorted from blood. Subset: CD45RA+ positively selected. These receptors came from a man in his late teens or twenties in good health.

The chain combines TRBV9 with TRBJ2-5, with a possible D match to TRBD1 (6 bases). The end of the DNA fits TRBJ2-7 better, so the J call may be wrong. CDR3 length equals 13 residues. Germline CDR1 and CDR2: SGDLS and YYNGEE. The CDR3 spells CASSVSTGYEQYF. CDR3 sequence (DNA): TGTGCCAGCAGCGTATCGACAGGCTACGAGCAGTACTTC.

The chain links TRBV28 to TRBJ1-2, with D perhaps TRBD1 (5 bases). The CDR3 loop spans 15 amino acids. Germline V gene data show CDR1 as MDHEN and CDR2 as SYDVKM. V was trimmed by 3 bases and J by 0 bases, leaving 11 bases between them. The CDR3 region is CASSFGAHANYGYTF. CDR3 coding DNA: TGTGCCAGCAGTTTCGGGGCTCACGCTAACTATGGCTACACCTTC.

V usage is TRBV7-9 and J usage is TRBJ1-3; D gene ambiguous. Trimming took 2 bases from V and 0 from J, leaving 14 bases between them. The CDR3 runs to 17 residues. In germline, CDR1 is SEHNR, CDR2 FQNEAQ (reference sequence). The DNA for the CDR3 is TGTGCCAGCAGCTTACTAAGGGTTGTGAGCTCTGGAAACACCATATATTTT. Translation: CASSLLRVVSSGNTIYF. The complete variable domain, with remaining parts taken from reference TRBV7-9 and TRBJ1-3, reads DTGVSQNPRHKITKRGQNVTFRCDPISEHNRLYWYRQTLGQGPEFLTYFQNEAQLEKSRLLSDRFSAERPKGSFSTLEIQRTEQGDSAMYLCASSLLRVVSSGNTIYFGEGSWLTVV.

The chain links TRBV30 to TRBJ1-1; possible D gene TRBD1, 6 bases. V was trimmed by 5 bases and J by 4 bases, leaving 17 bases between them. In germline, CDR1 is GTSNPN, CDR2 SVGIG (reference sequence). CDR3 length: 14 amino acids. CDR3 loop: CAWGSGIQGTEAFF. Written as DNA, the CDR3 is TGTGCCTGGGGGTCTGGAATACAGGGCACTGAAGCTTTCTTT.

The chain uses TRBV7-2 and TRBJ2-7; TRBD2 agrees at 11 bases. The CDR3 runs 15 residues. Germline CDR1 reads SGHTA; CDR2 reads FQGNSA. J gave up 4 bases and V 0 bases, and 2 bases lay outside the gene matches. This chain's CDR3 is CASSLATSGSYEQYF. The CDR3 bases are TGTGCCAGCAGCTTAGCCACTAGCGGGAGTTACGAGCAGTACTTC.

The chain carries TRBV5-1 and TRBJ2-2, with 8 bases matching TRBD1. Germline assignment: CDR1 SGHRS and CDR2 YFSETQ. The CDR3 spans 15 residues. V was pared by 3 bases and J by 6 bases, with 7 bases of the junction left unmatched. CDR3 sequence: CASSSRTGSAGELFF. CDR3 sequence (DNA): TGCGCCAGCAGCTCTAGGACAGGGTCCGCCGGGGAGCTGTTTTTT.

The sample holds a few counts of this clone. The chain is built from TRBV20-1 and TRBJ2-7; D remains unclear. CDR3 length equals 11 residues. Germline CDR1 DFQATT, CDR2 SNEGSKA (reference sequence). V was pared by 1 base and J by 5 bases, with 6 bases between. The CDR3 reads CSARAENEQYF. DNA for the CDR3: TGCAGTGCTAGAGCTGAGAACGAGCAGTACTTC.

In DNA form, the CDR3 reads TGTGCCAGCACCCCTCCCGGTTGGAGCACAGATACGCAGTATTTT. Translation gives CASTPPGWSTDTQYF. The chain combines TRBV28 with TRBJ2-3, with D hard to call. The CDR3 sequence is 15 residues long. The germline V and J ends were trimmed by 7 bases and 0 bases, with 14 bases remaining between them. Germline-derived CDR1 and CDR2 are MDHEN and SYDVKM. The full variable domain, completed using reference TRBV28 and TRBJ2-3, is DVKVTQSSRYLVKRTGEKVFLECVQDMDHENMFWYRQDPGLGLRLIYFSYDVKMKEKGDIPEGYSVSREKKERFSLILESASTNQTSMYLCASTPPGWSTDTQYFGPGTRLTVL.

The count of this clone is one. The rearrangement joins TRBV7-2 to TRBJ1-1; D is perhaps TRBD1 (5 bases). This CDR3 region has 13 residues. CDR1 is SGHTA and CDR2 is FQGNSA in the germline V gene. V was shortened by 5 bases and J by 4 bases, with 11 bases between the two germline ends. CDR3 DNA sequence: TGTGCCAGCAGCATCACGGGGGGCACTGAAGCTTTCTTT. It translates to CASSITGGTEAFF.

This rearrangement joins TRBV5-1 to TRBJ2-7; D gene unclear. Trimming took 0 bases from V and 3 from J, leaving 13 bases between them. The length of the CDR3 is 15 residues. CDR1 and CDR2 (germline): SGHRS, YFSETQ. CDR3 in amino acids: CASSLGELTIYEQYF. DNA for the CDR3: TGCGCCAGCAGCTTGGGCGAACTTACCATCTACGAGCAGTACTTC. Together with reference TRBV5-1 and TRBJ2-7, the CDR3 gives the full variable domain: KAGVTQTPRYLIKTRGQQVTLSCSPISGHRSVSWYQQTPGQGLQFLFEYFSETQRNKGNFPGRFSGRQFSNSRSEMNVSTLELGDSALYLCASSLGELTIYEQYFGPGTRLTVT.

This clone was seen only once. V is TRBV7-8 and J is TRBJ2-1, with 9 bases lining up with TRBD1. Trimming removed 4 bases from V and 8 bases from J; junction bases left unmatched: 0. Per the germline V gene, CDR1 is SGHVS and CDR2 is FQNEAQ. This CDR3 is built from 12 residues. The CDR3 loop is CASSWTGDEQFF. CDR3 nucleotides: TGTGCCAGCAGCTGGACAGGGGATGAGCAGTTCTTC.

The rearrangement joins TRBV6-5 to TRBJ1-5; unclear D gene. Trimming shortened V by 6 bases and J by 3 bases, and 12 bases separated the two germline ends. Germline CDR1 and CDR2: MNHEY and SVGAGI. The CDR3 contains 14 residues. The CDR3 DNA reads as TGTGCCAGCAGCGGCAGTTACTTCAATCAGCCCCAGCATTTT. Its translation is CASSGSYFNQPQHF.

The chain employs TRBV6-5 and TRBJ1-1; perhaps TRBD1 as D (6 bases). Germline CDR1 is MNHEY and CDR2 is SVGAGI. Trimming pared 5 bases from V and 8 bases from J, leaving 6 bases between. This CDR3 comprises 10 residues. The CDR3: CASSDREAFF. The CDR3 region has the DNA TGTGCCAGCAGTGACAGGGAAGCTTTCTTT.

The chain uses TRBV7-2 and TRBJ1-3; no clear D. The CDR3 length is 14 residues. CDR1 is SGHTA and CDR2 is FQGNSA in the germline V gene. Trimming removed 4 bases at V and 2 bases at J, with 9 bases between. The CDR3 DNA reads TGTGCCAGCAGCTCTGAGGTTACTGGAAACACCATATATTTT. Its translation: CASSSEVTGNTIYF. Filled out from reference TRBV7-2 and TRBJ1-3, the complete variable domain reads GAGVSQSPSNKVTEKGKDVELRCDPISGHTALYWYRQSLGQGLEFLIYFQGNSAPDKSGLPSDRFSAERTGGSVSTLTIQRTQQEDSAVYLCASSSEVTGNTIYFGEGSWLTVV.

CDR3 sequence reads: CASSLTEQAYGYTF. CDR3 in DNA: TGCGCCAGCAGCTTGACCGAGCAGGCGTATGGCTACACCTTC. The chain carries TRBV5-1 and TRBJ1-2; D not resolved. The V end was cut by 1 base, the J end by 5 bases, with 12 bases between. The CDR3 loop spans 14 amino acids. CDR1 is SGHRS and CDR2 is YFSETQ in the germline V gene.